This TCR beta chain was found in a study of control samples from healthy donors and cancer patients (TCRdb year 2020). The germline V gene sets CDR1 to SGHRS and CDR2 to YFSETQ. From the cysteine up to the phenylalanine, the CDR3 has a length of 15 residues. Only CDR3 DNA remains: 45 bases, in frame from the first base. Relative to germline, V is missing 4 bases and J is missing 3 bases, with 7 bases of the junction outside any gene match. The library was generated by the immunoSEQ multiplex PCR assay. In TCRdb, the immuneACCESS table is reduced to in-frame sequences with V and J assigned. These tables do not hold every clone; where another copy was compared, an unresolved V gene accounts for under half, and the others remain unexplained. For this sample there are about 95,000 clones; around four fifths appear just once. Together, the top ten hold around 20% of the sample. To note about this clone: This clone's antigen is unknown. No much larger clonotype is one base removed from it; base qualities were not supplied.

The rearranged chain carries TRBV5-1 and TRBJ1-2; the junction holds 9 bases that match TRBD1. This TCR was recovered from a man between 25 and 39 years old in good health. The sample taken for sequencing was blood. CDR3 region: CASSTRQGGYYGYTF. The DNA sequence is given as TGCGCCAGCAGCACTAGACAGGGGGGTTACTATGGCTACACCTTC.